The rows below give T cell receptor beta chains drawn from one sample of a study of blood T cells in healthy people across ages. TCRdb reprocessed the 5' RACE reads with MiXCR, giving one entry per CDR3 protein. The sample shows over 1.5 million distinct CDR3 sequences, roughly 49% of them seen only once. Input material: blood. These TCRs come from a woman between 40 and 50 years old in good health. CDR3s include the opening cysteine and the closing phenylalanine or tryptophan. D genes are given only for firm matches. Rows give clone size only sometimes, using once, few, many, or a class for an expanded clone.

clone_size j_call v_call d_call cdr3_nt cdr3_aa
- TRBJ1-1 TRBV5-1 TRBD1 TGCGCCAGCAGCCCTACAGGGGGGATGAACGCTGAAGCTTTCTTT CASSPTGGMNAEAFF
- TRBJ2-5 TRBV24-1 TRBD2 TGTGCCACCAGGAAGGGAGGGCGGGAGACCCAGTACTTC CATRKGGRETQYF
- TRBJ2-3 TRBV4-1 - TGCGCCGGCAGCCCTACAATGGTCCGCACAGATACGCAGTATTTT CAGSPTMVRTDTQYF
- TRBJ2-4 TRBV21-1 - TGTGCCAGCAGCAAATTCGAGGACAGCCATTTAGCCAAAAACATTCGGTACTTC CASSKFEDSHLAKNIRYF
few TRBJ1-2 TRBV7-2 TRBD1 TGTGCCAGCAGCTTAGGGCCAGGGGGAGTCTATGGCTACACCTTC CASSLGPGGVYGYTF
- TRBJ2-7 TRBV20-1 - TGCAGTGCTAGAGATCGGGGGATCGCACTCTACGAGCAGTACTTC CSARDRGIALYEQYF
- TRBJ2-1 TRBV20-1 - TGCAGTGCTAGGAGGGGGACCGATGAGCAGTTCTTC CSARRGTDEQFF
- TRBJ2-5 TRBV7-2 - TGTGCCAGCAGCTTCTATCTCGCGGAGACCCAGTACTTC CASSFYLAETQYF
- TRBJ2-3 TRBV12-3/TRBV12-4 TRBD2 TGTGCCAGCAGCCAAAATAGCGGGGGGTCTTCTGATACGCAGTATTTT CASSQNSGGSSDTQYF
- TRBJ2-2 TRBV6-5 TRBD1 TGTGCCAGCAGGGCGGGACAGGGAGGCACCGGGGAGCTGTTTTTT CASRAGQGGTGELFF
- TRBJ2-5 TRBV11-2 - TGTGCCAGCCTCTTAAGCGGCCTTATACAAGAGACCCAGTACTTC CASLLSGLIQETQYF
- TRBJ2-3 TRBV20-1 - TGCAGTGCGGGGTTCAGGGATACGCAGTATTTT CSAGFRDTQYF
once TRBJ2-3 TRBV7-2 - TGTGCCAGCAGCTTAGGCCCGGGCAGGGGATCAAGCGATACGCAGTATTTT CASSLGPGRGSSDTQYF
few TRBJ2-2 TRBV12-3/TRBV12-4 - TGTGCCAGCAGTTTGTTTGGGTCCGCCGGGGAGCTGTTTTTT CASSLFGSAGELFF
once TRBJ1-5 TRBV20-1 TRBD1 TGCAGTGCTAGTGATAGACAGGGGAAAATTCAGCCCCAGCATTTT CSASDRQGKIQPQHF